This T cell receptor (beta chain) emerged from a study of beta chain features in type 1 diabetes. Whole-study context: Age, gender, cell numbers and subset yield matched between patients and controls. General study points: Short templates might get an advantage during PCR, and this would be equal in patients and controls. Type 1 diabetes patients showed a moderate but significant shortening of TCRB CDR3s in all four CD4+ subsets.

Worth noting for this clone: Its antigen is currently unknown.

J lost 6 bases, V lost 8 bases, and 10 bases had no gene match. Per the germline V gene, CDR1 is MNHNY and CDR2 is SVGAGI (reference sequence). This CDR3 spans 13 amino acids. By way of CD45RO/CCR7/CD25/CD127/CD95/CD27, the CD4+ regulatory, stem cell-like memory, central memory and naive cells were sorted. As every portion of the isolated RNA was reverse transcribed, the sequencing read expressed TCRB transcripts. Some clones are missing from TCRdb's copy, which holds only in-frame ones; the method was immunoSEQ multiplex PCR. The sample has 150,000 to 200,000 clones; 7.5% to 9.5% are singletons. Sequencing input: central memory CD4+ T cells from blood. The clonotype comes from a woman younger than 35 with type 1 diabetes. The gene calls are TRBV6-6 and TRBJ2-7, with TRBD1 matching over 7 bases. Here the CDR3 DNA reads TGTGCCAGCTCCCAGACAGGGACCGGCGAGCAGTACTTC. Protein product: CASSQTGTGEQYF.